The present T cell receptor beta chain was sequenced within a study of cytomegalovirus exposure and HLA in healthy donors. Per germline, CDR1 ENHRY and CDR2 SYGVKD. The V end was cut by 0 bases, the J end by 4 bases, with 18 bases between. There are 17 residues in the CDR3. This clone was seen just once. As yet, its antigen is unknown. Study-level findings and limits: The availability of immune exposure information extended only to CMV serostatus. Reported performance of the classifier showed diagnosis of cytomegalovirus status with high specificity and sensitivity. Most TCR sequences were rare, but some public TCRs occurred in many donors. TCR beta chain V- and J-gene trimming was linked, in a later analysis, to a missense variant in DCLRE1C.

The PCR was carried out with 60 Vbeta primers and 13 Jbeta primers. Here immunoSEQ multiplex PCR was the method, and the copy in TCRdb shows in-frame clones only, minus some. The data show about 170,000 clones, about 85% seen once. The rearrangement joins TRBV10-3 to TRBJ1-2; D is possibly TRBD1 (6 bases). Sequenced material: PBMCs. This receptor was taken from a man aged 30 to 45 in good health and CMV-seropositive. CDR3 loop: CAISESTQGKSRYGYTF. The CDR3 DNA reads TGTGCCATCAGTGAGTCGACTCAGGGGAAGAGCCGCTATGGCTACACCTTC.